What follows are 9 T cell receptor beta chains derived from one specimen sequenced in a study of CD8+ T cells in alopecia areata. The treatment was: oral pan-JAK inhibitor, 5-10 mg twice daily. TCR sequencing used cDNA made by reverse transcription of extracted RNA. Here immunoSEQ multiplex PCR was the method, and the copy in TCRdb shows in-frame clones only, minus some. The top ten clones hold approximately 3.6% of a sample with roughly 120,000 clones, 45% to 65% of them seen once. The source material was CD4+ T cells sorted from blood, sampled at week 24, from a patient treated with tofacitinib. The receptor set was obtained from a human donor with alopecia areata.

The chain joins TRBV2 to TRBJ2-7; D remains unclear. The CDR3 consists of 13 residues. V lost 7 bases, J lost 2 bases, and 12 bases lay in between. Germline lookup yields CDR1 SNHLY and CDR2 FYNNEI. CDR3 amino acids: CASTLDGTYEQYF. CDR3 nucleotides: TGTGCCAGCACCTTAGATGGGACCTACGAGCAGTACTTC.

The genes are TRBV5-1 and TRBJ2-7; 9 nucleotides align to TRBD1. Per the germline V gene, CDR1 is SGHRS and CDR2 is YFSETQ. This CDR3 is 15 amino acids long. The trim removed 0 bases at V and 3 bases at J, leaving 4 bases unmatched. For the CDR3, the DNA is TGCGCCAGCAGCTTGGTACCGGGACAGGGCTACGAGCAGTACTTC. This codes for CASSLVPGQGYEQYF.

In this sample, this clone turned up a few times. The chain is built from TRBV7-6 and TRBJ2-2, with a weak D call TRBD2 (6 bases). The CDR3 has 16 amino acids. CDR1 is SGHVS, CDR2 FNYEAQ, per germline. Trimming pared 0 bases from V and 4 bases from J, leaving 12 bases between. CDR3 residues: CASSLAGSGGTGELFF. The CDR3, as DNA: TGTGCCAGCAGCTTAGCCGGGAGTGGGGGCACCGGGGAGCTGTTTTTT.

The chain has TRBV7-2 and TRBJ1-5, with a possible D match to TRBD1 (6 bases). The CDR3 has 15 amino acids. The V and J ends lost 2 bases and 7 bases respectively, with 15 bases between them. CDR1 and CDR2 (germline): SGHTA, FQGNSA. The CDR3 region has the DNA TGTGCCAGCAGCTTACAGGACAGTAAGGAACAGCCCCAGCATTTT. It codes for CASSLQDSKEQPQHF.

The V and J genes are TRBV27 and TRBJ1-6; weak D call: TRBD1 (6 bases). This CDR3 spans 14 amino acids. The germline V gene has CDR1 MNHEY and CDR2 SMNVEV (reference sequence). Deletions cut 6 bases from V and 9 bases from J, with 15 bases between. CDR3 DNA sequence: TGTGCCAGCAGGTACAGGGAGGAAAGTTCACCCCTCCACTTT. It yields the protein CASRYREESSPLHF.

For the CDR3, the DNA is TGTGCCAGCAGCCAAGGGAGTCTCGACTATGGCTACACCTTC. It yields the protein CASSQGSLDYGYTF. The V and J genes are TRBV14 and TRBJ1-2; D remains unclear. CDR1 is SGHDN and CDR2 is FVKESK in the germline V gene. The CDR3 contains 14 residues. V lost 1 base, J lost 3 bases, and 9 bases lay in between. Filled out from reference TRBV14 and TRBJ1-2, the complete variable domain reads EAGVTQFPSHSVIEKGQTVTLRCDPISGHDNLYWYRRVMGKEIKFLLHFVKESKQDESGMPNNRFLAERTGGTYSTLKVQPAELEDSGVYFCASSQGSLDYGYTFGSGTRLTVV.

The V call is TRBV7-6, the J call TRBJ2-5; 10 nucleotides agree with TRBD2. The CDR3 runs to 15 residues. CDR1 SGHVS and CDR2 FNYEAQ come from the germline V gene. Germline trimming cut 4 bases from V and 7 bases from J; bases unmatched to any gene: 9. The CDR3 region is CASSSKQPSGGTQYF. DNA of the CDR3: TGTGCCAGCAGCTCTAAACAACCTAGCGGGGGGACCCAGTACTTC. Filled out from reference TRBV7-6 and TRBJ2-5, the complete variable domain reads GAGVSQSPRYKVTKRGQDVALRCDPISGHVSLYWYRQALGQGPEFLTYFNYEAQQDKSGLPNDRFSAERPEGSISTLTIQRTEQRDSAMYRCASSSKQPSGGTQYFGPGTRLLVL.

The chain combines TRBV9 with TRBJ2-1, with D perhaps TRBD2 (7 bases). Germline CDR1 SGDLS, CDR2 YYNGEE. Trimming shortened V by 2 bases and J by 9 bases, and 15 bases separated the two germline ends. The CDR3 contains 14 residues. CDR3: CASSVAGASVEQFF. CDR3 nucleotides: TGTGCCAGCAGCGTCGCGGGGGCGTCGGTTGAGCAGTTCTTC.

The chain recombines TRBV7-2 with TRBJ1-2, with D perhaps matching TRBD1 (5 bases). Per germline, CDR1 SGHTA and CDR2 FQGNSA. The CDR3 extends over 14 amino acids. V gave up 5 bases and J gave up 2 bases, with 12 bases separating them. CDR3 region: CASSRRGENYGYTF. The CDR3 DNA reads TGTGCCAGCAGCCGCCGGGGGGAAAACTATGGCTACACCTTC.